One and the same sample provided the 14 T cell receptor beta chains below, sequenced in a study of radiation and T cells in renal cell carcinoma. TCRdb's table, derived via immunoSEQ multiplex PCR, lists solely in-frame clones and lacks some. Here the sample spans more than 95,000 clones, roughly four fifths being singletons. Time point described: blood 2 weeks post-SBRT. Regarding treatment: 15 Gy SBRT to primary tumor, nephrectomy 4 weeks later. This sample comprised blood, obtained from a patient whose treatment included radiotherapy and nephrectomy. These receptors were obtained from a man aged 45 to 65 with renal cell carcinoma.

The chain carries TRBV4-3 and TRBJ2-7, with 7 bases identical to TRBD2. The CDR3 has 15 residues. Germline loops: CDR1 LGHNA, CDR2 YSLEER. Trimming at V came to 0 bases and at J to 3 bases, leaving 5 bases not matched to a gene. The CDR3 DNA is TGCGCCAGCAGCCAAGATCGGGGACTACTCTACGAGCAGTACTTC. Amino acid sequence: CASSQDRGLLYEQYF.

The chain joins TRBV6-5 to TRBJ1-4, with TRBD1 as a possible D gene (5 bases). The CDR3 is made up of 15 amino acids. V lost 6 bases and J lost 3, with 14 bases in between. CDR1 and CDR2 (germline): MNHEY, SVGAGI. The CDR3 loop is CASRKAGLANEKLFF. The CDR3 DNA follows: TGTGCCAGCAGGAAGGCGGGGCTAGCTAATGAAAAACTGTTTTTT.

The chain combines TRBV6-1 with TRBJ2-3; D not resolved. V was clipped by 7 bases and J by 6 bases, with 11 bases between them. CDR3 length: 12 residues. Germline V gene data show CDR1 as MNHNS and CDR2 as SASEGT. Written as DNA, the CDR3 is TGTGCCAGCAAGTCATGGTTGGATACGCAGTATTTT. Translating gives CASKSWLDTQYF.

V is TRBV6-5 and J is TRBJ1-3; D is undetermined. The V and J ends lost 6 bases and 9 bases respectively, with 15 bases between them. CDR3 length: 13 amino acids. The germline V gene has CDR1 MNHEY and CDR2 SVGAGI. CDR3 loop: CASRREYSGTIYF. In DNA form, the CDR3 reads TGTGCCAGCAGAAGGGAATATAGCGGCACCATATATTTT.

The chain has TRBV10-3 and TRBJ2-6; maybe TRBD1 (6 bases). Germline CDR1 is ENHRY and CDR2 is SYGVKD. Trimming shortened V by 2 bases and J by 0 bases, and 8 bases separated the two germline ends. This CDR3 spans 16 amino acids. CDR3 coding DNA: TGTGCCATCAGTGAGGAACAGGGCTCTGGGGCCAACGTCCTGACTTTC. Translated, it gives CAISEEQGSGANVLTF.

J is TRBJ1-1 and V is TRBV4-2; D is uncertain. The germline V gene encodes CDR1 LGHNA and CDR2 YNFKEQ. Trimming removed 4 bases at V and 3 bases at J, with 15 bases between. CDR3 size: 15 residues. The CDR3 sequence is CASSPSRRVDTEAFF. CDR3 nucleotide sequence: TGTGCCAGCAGCCCGTCTAGGAGGGTTGACACTGAAGCTTTCTTT.

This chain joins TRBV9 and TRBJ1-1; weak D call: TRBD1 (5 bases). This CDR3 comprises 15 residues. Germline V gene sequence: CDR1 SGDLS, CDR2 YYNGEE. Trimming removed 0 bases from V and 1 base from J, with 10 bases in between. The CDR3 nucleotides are TGTGCCAGCAGCGTAGCTGCAGGGACGAACACTGAAGCTTTCTTT. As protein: CASSVAAGTNTEAFF.

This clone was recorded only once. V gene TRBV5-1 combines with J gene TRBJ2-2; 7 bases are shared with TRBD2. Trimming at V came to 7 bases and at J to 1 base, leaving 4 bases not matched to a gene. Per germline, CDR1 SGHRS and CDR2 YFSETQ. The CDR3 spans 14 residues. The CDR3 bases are TGCGCCAGCTGCCTAGCGGTGAACACCGGGGAGCTGTTTTTT. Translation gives CASCLAVNTGELFF.

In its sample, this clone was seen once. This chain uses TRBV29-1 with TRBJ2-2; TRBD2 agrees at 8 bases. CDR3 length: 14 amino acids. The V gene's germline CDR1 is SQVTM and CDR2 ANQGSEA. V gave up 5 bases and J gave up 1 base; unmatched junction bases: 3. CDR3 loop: CSVTSGRNTGELFF. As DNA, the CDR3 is TGCAGCGTTACTAGCGGAAGGAACACCGGGGAGCTGTTTTTT.

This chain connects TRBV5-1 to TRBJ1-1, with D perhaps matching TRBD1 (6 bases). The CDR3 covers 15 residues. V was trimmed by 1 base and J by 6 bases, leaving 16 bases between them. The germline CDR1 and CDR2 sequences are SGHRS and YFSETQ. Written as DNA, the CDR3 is TGCGCCAGCAGCTTGCGGGCAGGGGATGTCTCTGAAGCTTTCTTT. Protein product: CASSLRAGDVSEAFF.

Here the CDR3 reads CASSPLGGQINEKLFF. The CDR3 DNA follows: TGTGCCAGCTCACCGCTGGGCGGACAGATTAATGAAAAACTGTTTTTT. J is TRBJ1-4 and V is TRBV18; D might be TRBD1 (6 bases). V lost 3 bases to trimming and J lost 4 bases, with 15 bases between them. Germline V gene data show CDR1 as KGHSH and CDR2 as LQKENI. The CDR3 is 16 residues long.

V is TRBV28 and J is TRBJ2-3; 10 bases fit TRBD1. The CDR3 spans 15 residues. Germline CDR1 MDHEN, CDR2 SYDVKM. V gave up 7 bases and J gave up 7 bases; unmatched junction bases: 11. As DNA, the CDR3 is TGTGCCAGCACCACCCGGACAGGGGGATTCAATACGCAGTATTTT. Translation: CASTTRTGGFNTQYF. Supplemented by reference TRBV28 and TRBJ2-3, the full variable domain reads DVKVTQSSRYLVKRTGEKVFLECVQDMDHENMFWYRQDPGLGLRLIYFSYDVKMKEKGDIPEGYSVSREKKERFSLILESASTNQTSMYLCASTTRTGGFNTQYFGPGTRLTVL.

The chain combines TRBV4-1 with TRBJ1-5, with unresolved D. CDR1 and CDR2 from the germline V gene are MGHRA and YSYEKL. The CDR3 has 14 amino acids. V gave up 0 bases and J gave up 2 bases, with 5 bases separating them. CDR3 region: CASSQELGNQPQHF. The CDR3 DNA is TGCGCCAGCAGCCAAGAACTTGGCAATCAGCCCCAGCATTTT.

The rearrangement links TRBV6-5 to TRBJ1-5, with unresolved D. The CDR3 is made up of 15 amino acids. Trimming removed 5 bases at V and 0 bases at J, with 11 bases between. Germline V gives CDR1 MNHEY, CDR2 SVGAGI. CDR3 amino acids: CASSVNQYSNQPQHF. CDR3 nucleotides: TGTGCCAGCAGTGTAAATCAATATAGCAATCAGCCCCAGCATTTT.